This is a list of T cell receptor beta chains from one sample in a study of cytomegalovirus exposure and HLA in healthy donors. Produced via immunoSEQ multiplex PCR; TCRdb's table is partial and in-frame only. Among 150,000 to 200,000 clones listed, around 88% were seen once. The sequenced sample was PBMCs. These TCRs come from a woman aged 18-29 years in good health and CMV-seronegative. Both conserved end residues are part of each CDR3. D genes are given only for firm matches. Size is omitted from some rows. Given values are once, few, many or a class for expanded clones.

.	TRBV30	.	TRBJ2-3	TGTGCCTGGAGTCGAATCAACTTTGACACAGATACGCAGTATTTT	CAWSRINFDTDTQYF
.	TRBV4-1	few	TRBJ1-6	TGCGCCAGCAGCCGGGGCAGGGAGGGTGGTTCACCCCTCCACTTT	CASSRGREGGSPLHF
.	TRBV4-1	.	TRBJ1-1	TGCGCCAGCAGCCAAGATCAGGCCCCGAGTCCCATGAACACTGAAGCTTTCTTT	CASSQDQAPSPMNTEAFF
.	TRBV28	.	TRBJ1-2	TGTGCCAGTATAGTAGACAGGCCTGGCTATGGCTACACCTTC	CASIVDRPGYGYTF
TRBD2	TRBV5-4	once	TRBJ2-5	TGTGCCAGCAGCTTGCGTCTAGCGGGGGTAGAGACCCAGTACTTC	CASSLRLAGVETQYF
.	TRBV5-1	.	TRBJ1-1	TGCGCCAGCAGCCCGAAATGGCAGACGGGGAACACTGAAGCTTTCTTT	CASSPKWQTGNTEAFF
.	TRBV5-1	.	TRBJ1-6	TGCGCCAGCAGCGCCGGGGAGAGGAATTCACCCCTCCACTTT	CASSAGERNSPLHF
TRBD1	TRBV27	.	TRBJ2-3	TGTGCCAGCAGTTTTGGGACAGGGCCTACGCAGTATTTT	CASSFGTGPTQYF
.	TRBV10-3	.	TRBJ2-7	TGTGCCATCAGTGAGTCCAAACAGGTAGCCGGGCAGTACTTC	CAISESKQVAGQYF
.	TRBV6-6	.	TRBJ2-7	TGTGCCAGCAGACAATCCTACGAGCAGTACTTC	CASRQSYEQYF
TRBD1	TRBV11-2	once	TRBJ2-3	TGTGCCAGCAGCCTAACCGGGACAGGGCCCATCACAGATACGCAGTATTTT	CASSLTGTGPITDTQYF
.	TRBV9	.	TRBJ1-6	TGTGCCAGCAGCGATACCTTCGGTTCACCCCTCCACTTT	CASSDTFGSPLHF
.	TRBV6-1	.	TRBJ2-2	TGTGCCAGCACCCGGGAGACCGGGGAGCTGTTTTTT	CASTRETGELFF
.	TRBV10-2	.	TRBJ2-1	TGCGCCAGCAGTGAGACCCTGGGACACGGGCAGTTCTTC	CASSETLGHGQFF
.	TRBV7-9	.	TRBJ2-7	TGTGCCAGCAGCCCCCTGGGGGGTAGATACGAGCAGTACTTC	CASSPLGGRYEQYF
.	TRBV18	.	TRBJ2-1	TGTGCCAGCTCACCTACAGGCAATGAGCAGTTCTTC	CASSPTGNEQFF
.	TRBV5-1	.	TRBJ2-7	TGCGCCAGCAGCTTGGTGCCAGGGCCTACTTACGAGCAGTACTTC	CASSLVPGPTYEQYF
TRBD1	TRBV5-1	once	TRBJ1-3	TGCGCCAGCAGCTTGGATCCGGGACAGGGCGTCTCTGGAAACACCATATATTTT	CASSLDPGQGVSGNTIYF
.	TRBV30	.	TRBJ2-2	TGTGCCTCGACTTCCCCAGTAGTGAACACCGGGGAGCTGTTTTTT	CASTSPVVNTGELFF
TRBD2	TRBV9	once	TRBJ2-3	TGTGCCAGCAGCGGCACAGCGGGACGCCCAGCAGATACGCAGTATTTT	CASSGTAGRPADTQYF
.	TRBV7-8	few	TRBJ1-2	TGTGCCAGCAGCTTACGATTCGACAGTAACTATGGCTACACCTTC	CASSLRFDSNYGYTF
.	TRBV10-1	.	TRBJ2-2	TGCGCCAGCAACAATCAGAACACCGGGGAGCTGTTTTTT	CASNNQNTGELFF
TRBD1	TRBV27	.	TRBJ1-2	TGTGCCAGCAGTCCCGTCGGACAGGGCCCTGGCTACACCTTC	CASSPVGQGPGYTF